A selection of T cell receptor beta chains follows, all from one sample in a study of somatic mutations in cytotoxic T cells in rheumatoid arthritis. Using immunoSEQ multiplex PCR, the repertoire was profiled, and TCRdb retains in-frame clones only, with some absent. This sample yields 25,000 to 30,000 clones, of which around 87% are seen a single time; around 9% belongs to the top ten. Sequencing used CD8+ T cells sorted from blood. Receptors originate from an adult with rheumatoid arthritis. CDR3s include the opening cysteine and the closing phenylalanine or tryptophan. Each record gives: V gene, D gene, clone size, J gene, CDR3 protein, CDR3 DNA. The D gene is left open where the match is weak. Only some rows state a clone size, as once, few, many or a class for expanded clones.

TRBV4-1,NA,NA,TRBJ1-3,CASSPKSGAYTGTGNTIYF,TGCGCCAGCAGCCCTAAATCAGGGGCTTATACAGGGACTGGAAACACCATATATTTT
TRBV6-5,TRBD2,NA,TRBJ2-1,CASSYSGLAFDEQFF,TGTGCCAGCAGTTACTCCGGACTAGCGTTTGATGAGCAGTTCTTC
TRBV7-8,TRBD1,NA,TRBJ1-2,CASSGTGGKGYTF,TGTGCCAGCAGCGGGACAGGGGGCAAAGGCTACACCTTC
TRBV11-2,NA,NA,TRBJ2-6,CASSLNVLTF,TGTGCCAGCAGCTTAAACGTCCTGACTTTC
TRBV7-9,NA,NA,TRBJ2-1,CASSNAGVGYNEQFF,TGTGCCAGCAGCAATGCAGGGGTAGGTTACAATGAGCAGTTCTTC
TRBV9,TRBD2,NA,TRBJ2-2,CASSSRTSGVPTGELFF,TGTGCCAGCAGCAGTCGGACTAGCGGGGTTCCCACCGGGGAGCTGTTTTTT
TRBV7-3,TRBD2,NA,TRBJ2-1,CASSSSGLAGKSYNEQFF,TGTGCCAGCAGCTCCTCAGGACTAGCGGGAAAATCCTACAATGAGCAGTTCTTC
TRBV6-5,TRBD2,once,TRBJ2-3,CASMRGGATDTQYF,TGTGCCAGCATGCGGGGGGGAGCCACAGATACGCAGTATTTT
TRBV5-6,NA,NA,TRBJ2-6,CASSLAAASSGANVLTF,TGTGCCAGCAGCTTGGCGGCAGCCTCCTCTGGGGCCAACGTCCTGACTTTC
TRBV27,NA,NA,TRBJ1-5,CASSLQGGNQPQHF,TGTGCCAGCAGTCTCCAGGGAGGCAATCAGCCCCAGCATTTT
TRBV10-2,NA,NA,TRBJ1-2,CASSEVFGYTF,TGCGCCAGCAGTGAAGTTTTTGGCTACACCTTC
TRBV28,TRBD2,NA,TRBJ2-7,CASSPARRGSGGFLHYEQYF,TGTGCCAGCAGTCCAGCCCGGCGGGGTAGCGGGGGGTTCCTTCATTACGAGCAGTACTTC
TRBV27,NA,NA,TRBJ1-2,CASSFDGSPPYGYTF,TGTGCCAGCAGTTTCGACGGAAGCCCCCCCTATGGCTACACCTTC
TRBV6-1,NA,NA,TRBJ1-4,CASSEFHSYELVNEKLFF,TGTGCCAGCAGTGAGTTCCATTCGTACGAGCTAGTTAATGAAAAACTGTTTTTT
TRBV7-9,NA,NA,TRBJ1-2,CASSHSTTGRNYGYTF,TGTGCCAGCAGCCACTCGACGACGGGGAGAAACTATGGCTACACCTTC
TRBV4-1,NA,NA,TRBJ1-3,CASSQEDSTGNTIYF,TGCGCCAGCAGCCAAGAAGACTCTACTGGAAACACCATATATTTT
TRBV5-5,TRBD1,NA,TRBJ2-4,CASSPPDRGDIQYF,TGTGCCAGCAGCCCTCCCGACAGGGGGGACATTCAGTACTTC
TRBV27,TRBD2,NA,TRBJ2-3,CASSLWAGGYSDTQYF,TGTGCCAGCAGTTTATGGGCGGGGGGGTATTCAGATACGCAGTATTTT
TRBV2,NA,NA,TRBJ2-7,CASKEGRVTFYEQYF,TGTGCCAGCAAGGAGGGGCGCGTAACATTCTACGAGCAGTACTTC
TRBV9,TRBD1,once,TRBJ2-1,CASSADRGLKNEQFF,TGTGCCAGCAGCGCGGACAGGGGGCTGAAAAATGAGCAGTTCTTC
TRBV5-4,NA,NA,TRBJ1-2,CASSLGGPDYGYTF,TGTGCCAGCAGCTTGGGAGGGCCAGACTATGGCTACACCTTC
TRBV4-3,TRBD1,NA,TRBJ2-7,CASSQAHGDRAYEQYF,TGCGCCAGCAGCCAAGCGCACGGGGACAGGGCCTACGAGCAGTACTTC
TRBV27,NA,once,TRBJ1-5,CASSSDRVGNQPQHF,TGTGCCAGCAGTTCAGACAGAGTCGGCAATCAGCCCCAGCATTTT
TRBV6-5,NA,NA,TRBJ1-1,CASRGVTEAFF,TGTGCCAGCAGGGGTGTTACTGAAGCTTTCTTT
TRBV6-1,NA,NA,TRBJ2-7,CASTVFGTSLYEQYF,TGTGCCAGCACCGTTTTCGGGACATCCCTCTACGAGCAGTACTTC
TRBV2,TRBD2,NA,TRBJ2-2,CASSELAVNTGELFF,TGTGCCAGCAGTGAACTAGCGGTGAACACCGGGGAGCTGTTTTTT
TRBV27,NA,once,TRBJ2-7,CASSFRGDEQYF,TGTGCCAGCAGTTTTAGGGGGGACGAGCAGTACTTC
TRBV9,NA,once,TRBJ2-1,CASSVGAGPGYNEQFF,TGTGCCAGCAGCGTAGGTGCAGGCCCGGGGTACAATGAGCAGTTCTTC
TRBV7-6,NA,NA,TRBJ2-3,CASSFPLQLEGTDTQYF,TGTGCCAGCAGCTTCCCCCTTCAGTTAGAAGGCACAGATACGCAGTATTTT
TRBV6-1,TRBD1,NA,TRBJ2-7,CATLARDRGSYEQYF,TGTGCCACCCTAGCAAGGGACAGGGGGTCCTACGAGCAGTACTTC
TRBV5-1,NA,few,TRBJ2-7,CASSLLLAADEQYF,TGCGCCAGCAGCTTGTTATTAGCAGCAGACGAGCAGTACTTC
TRBV27,TRBD1,NA,TRBJ2-7,CASSPSTGDRSYEQYF,TGTGCCAGCAGTCCATCGACCGGGGACAGATCCTACGAGCAGTACTTC
TRBV7-9,NA,NA,TRBJ2-7,CASSPGHNYEQYF,TGTGCCAGCAGCCCCGGACATAACTACGAGCAGTACTTC